Listed below are T cell receptor beta chains from one sample, sequenced in a study of T cell responses to AZD1222 COVID-19 vaccine. Profiled with immunoSEQ multiplex PCR; TCRdb holds only in-frame clones, not every one. The top ten clones hold around 5% of a sample with 140,000 or so clones, approximately 86% of them seen once. This material consisted of peripheral blood, taken 28 days after the second AZD1222 dose. The receptor set was obtained from an adult who received the AZD1222 COVID-19 vaccine. CDR3s include the opening cysteine and the closing phenylalanine or tryptophan. D genes are given only for firm matches. Expanded clones are given a class, and other clones once, few, many or no size at all.

>.|TRBV25-1|TRBJ2-7|.
CASTATRASYEQYF
TGTGCCAGCACAGCCACGCGGGCTTCCTACGAGCAGTACTTC
>.|TRBV10-1|TRBJ2-5|TRBD2
CASSELAGAGQETQYF
TGCGCCAGCAGTGAACTAGCGGGAGCGGGTCAAGAGACCCAGTACTTC
>few|TRBV5-4|TRBJ2-1|.
CASSGPPSNEQFF
TGTGCCAGCAGCGGGCCCCCCAGCAATGAGCAGTTCTTC
>.|TRBV6-4|TRBJ1-1|.
CASKNRENTEAFF
TGTGCCAGCAAAAACAGGGAGAACACTGAAGCTTTCTTT
>.|TRBV5-1|TRBJ1-1|.
CASSLAGPQGEAFF
TGCGCCAGCAGCTTGGCGGGACCCCAGGGTGAAGCTTTCTTT
>.|TRBV19|TRBJ1-3|TRBD1
CASSQTGAGNTIYF
TGTGCCAGTAGTCAAACAGGGGCTGGAAACACCATATATTTT
>.|TRBV29-1|TRBJ2-3|TRBD1
CSVPGTGGGDTQYF
TGCAGCGTTCCCGGGACAGGGGGAGGAGATACGCAGTATTTT
>.|TRBV19|TRBJ2-1|.
CASTLWDEQFF
TGTGCCAGCACTCTTTGGGATGAGCAGTTCTTC
>.|TRBV29-1|TRBJ1-2|TRBD1
CSVRGRYGYTF
TGCAGCGTCAGGGGGCGATATGGCTACACCTTC
>.|TRBV5-1|TRBJ2-2|TRBD1
CASSLSQGASGELFF
TGCGCCAGCAGCTTGTCACAGGGGGCGAGCGGGGAGCTGTTTTTT
>.|TRBV11-2|TRBJ2-2|TRBD2
CASSLEGLAGGIPNTGELFF
TGTGCCAGCAGCTTAGAGGGACTAGCGGGAGGGATACCGAACACCGGGGAGCTGTTTTTT
>few|TRBV9|TRBJ2-7|.
CASSANSYEQYF
TGTGCCAGCAGCGCAAACTCCTACGAGCAGTACTTC
>.|TRBV4-1|TRBJ1-4|.
CASSQVQGANEKLFF
TGCGCCAGCAGCCAAGTTCAGGGAGCTAATGAAAAACTGTTTTTT
>.|TRBV13|TRBJ2-3|.
CASSSPPSTDTQYF
TGTGCCAGCAGCTCCCCCCCTAGCACAGATACGCAGTATTTT
>.|TRBV6-5|TRBJ2-7|.
CASSYVYGVYEQYF
TGTGCCAGCAGTTACGTATACGGGGTCTACGAGCAGTACTTC
>.|TRBV7-2|TRBJ2-1|TRBD2
CASSPPGLAGFNEQFF
TGTGCCAGCAGCCCCCCGGGACTAGCGGGGTTCAATGAGCAGTTCTTC